The next 30 T cell receptor beta chains were all read from a single sample in a study of Graves' ophthalmopathy and Graves' hyperthyroidism. Transcripts of RNA were the source for amplifying TCR beta CDR3 regions. Investigators did first-round RT-PCR with HTBI primers, then second-round multiplex PCR. TCRdb ran MiXCR on the multiplex PCR reads and lists one entry per CDR3 protein. The table includes hundreds of thousands of distinct CDR3 sequences, roughly 40% detected once. Sequencing was done on a sample of peripheral blood. These TCRs come from an adult man with Graves' ophthalmopathy.

Turning to this clonotype: No conserved phenylalanine or tryptophan ends this CDR3, so it is likely a read error. The CDR3 DNA sequence: TGTGCCAGCAGTTACTCGAGATATAGCAATCAGCCCCAGCATTGT. It translates to CASSYSRYSNQPQHC. The chain is built from TRBV10-2 and TRBJ1-5; D is ambiguous. There are 15 residues in the CDR3. CDR1 WSHSY and CDR2 SAAADI come from the germline V gene.

This clonotype was detected only a few times. The rearrangement uses TRBV6-5 and TRBJ1-1; the D is unclear. The V gene's germline CDR1 is MNHEY and CDR2 SVGAGI. This CDR3 spans 13 amino acids. V was shortened by 4 bases and J by 5 bases, with 11 bases between the two germline ends. This CDR3 reads CASSSRIRTEAFF. The DNA for the CDR3 is TGTGCCAGCAGTTCACGCATTCGGACTGAAGCTTTCTTT.

In the case of this clonotype: The junction and the germline gene differ at one end; a read error may be behind it. The chain is built from TRBV20-1 and TRBJ1-2, with 7 bases lining up with TRBD1. CDR1 and CDR2 (germline): DFQATT, SNEGSKA (reference sequence). This CDR3 region has 12 residues. This CDR3 is CSARVIGERTGF. The CDR3 region has the DNA TGCAGTGCTAGAGTGATCGGCGAGCGGACAGGCTTC.

The chain uses TRBV25-1 and TRBJ2-2, with D unclear. With 6 bases removed from V and 3 bases from J, the gap between germline ends came to 11 bases. Germline CDR1 and CDR2: MGHDK and SYGVNS. The CDR3 is made up of 14 amino acids. CDR3 bases: TGTGCCAGCAGCTCTCGGTCTCACACCGGGGAGCTGTTTTTT. The encoded protein is CASSSRSHTGELFF.

The count of this clonotype is one. This chain joins TRBV20-1 and TRBJ2-7, with 11 nucleotides matching TRBD2. This CDR3 comprises 13 residues. J gave up 6 bases and V 6 bases, and 7 bases lay outside the gene matches. The germline V gene has CDR1 DFQATT and CDR2 SNEGSKA (reference sequence). The CDR3 sequence: CSASIAGGPEQYF. As DNA, the CDR3 is TGCAGTGCGAGTATAGCGGGGGGGCCCGAGCAGTACTTC.

This clonotype was seen many times. This chain uses TRBV5-1 with TRBJ1-2, with D hard to call. Trimming left V 0 bases short and J 7 bases short, with 7 bases between. CDR1 is SGHRS, CDR2 YFSETQ, per germline. The CDR3 loop spans 12 amino acids. The CDR3 bases are TGCGCCAGCAGCTTGGACTGGGCTGGCTACACCTTC. This translates into CASSLDWAGYTF.

J is TRBJ2-7 and V is TRBV29-1; 13 nucleotides match TRBD2. Germline CDR1 and CDR2: SQVTM and ANQGSEA. The junction had 10 bases not matched to a gene; V was cut back by 6 bases and J by 2 bases. This CDR3 comprises 16 residues. The CDR3 DNA reads as TGCAGCGTAGATCGGACTAGCGGGAGCGGGACCTACGAGCAGTACTTC. As protein: CSVDRTSGSGTYEQYF.

This clonotype was counted ten times or more. The chain carries TRBV7-6 and TRBJ2-5; 8 bases line up with TRBD1. The germline gives CDR1 SGHVS, CDR2 FNYEAQ. The CDR3 covers 13 residues. With 5 bases clipped from V and 8 bases from J, the junction kept 7 bases outside the gene matches. CDR3 residues: CASSHTDRGTQYF. CDR3 DNA sequence: TGTGCCAGCAGCCATACAGACAGGGGTACCCAGTACTTC.

This clonotype came up many times. The chain employs TRBV9 and TRBJ1-4, with TRBD1 identical over 7 bases. CDR1 is SGDLS, CDR2 YYNGEE, per germline. This CDR3 is built from 16 residues. With 0 bases clipped from V and 3 bases from J, the junction kept 5 bases outside the gene matches. The CDR3 nucleotides read TGTGCCAGCAGCGTAGGACCCACAGGGGCTAATGAAAAACTGTTTTTT. It yields the protein CASSVGPTGANEKLFF.

This clonotype was detected many times. The V gene is TRBV29-1, the J gene TRBJ1-1; D gene uncertain. Trimming removed 4 bases from V and 4 bases from J, with 13 bases in between. The CDR3 covers 13 residues. Germline CDR1 is SQVTM and CDR2 is ANQGSEA. The CDR3 sequence is CSVAREWVTEAFF. The CDR3 coding sequence is TGCAGCGTTGCGAGGGAGTGGGTCACTGAAGCTTTCTTT.

This clonotype was observed once. The J gene is TRBJ1-6, the V gene TRBV2; TRBD1 aligns across 7 bases. Germline CDR1 and CDR2: SNHLY and FYNNEI. The J segment lost 9 bases and the V segment lost 7 bases, leaving 3 bases of the junction unmatched. The CDR3 runs to 12 residues. The CDR3 reads CASKQGRSPLHF. DNA for the CDR3: TGTGCCAGCAAACAGGGGCGTTCACCCCTCCACTTT.

This clonotype was seen repeatedly, ten times or more. V and J are TRBV6-5 and TRBJ2-7; D unresolved. The germline CDR1 and CDR2 sequences are MNHEY and SVGAGI. The CDR3 totals 15 residues. Trimming took 0 bases from V and 0 from J, leaving 9 bases between them. CDR3 DNA sequence: TGTGCCAGCAGTTACTCGGCAGGAGCCTCCTACGAGCAGTACTTC. Its protein is CASSYSAGASYEQYF.

This chain connects TRBV29-1 to TRBJ1-2; 10 bases are shared with TRBD1. The germline V gene encodes CDR1 SQVTM and CDR2 ANQGSEA. The CDR3 runs 15 residues. The ends lost 4 bases at V and 9 bases at J; junction bases unmatched: 14. For the CDR3, the DNA is TGCAGCGTTGCTTCAGGGGCGGACAGGGGGATGAGCTACACCTTC. Its translation: CSVASGADRGMSYTF.

This clonotype was recorded at least ten times. This chain connects TRBV15 to TRBJ2-5, with unresolved D. CDR3 length: 14 amino acids. Trimming stripped 0 bases from V and 1 base from J, with 6 bases between. In germline, CDR1 is LNHNV, CDR2 YYDKDF (reference sequence). For the CDR3, the DNA is TGTGCCACCAGCAGAGATTATCGCCAAGAGACCCAGTACTTC. Amino acid sequence: CATSRDYRQETQYF.

The chain uses TRBV29-1 and TRBJ1-2; D not certain. Germline V gives CDR1 SQVTM, CDR2 ANQGSEA. This CDR3 is built from 10 residues. Trimming took 7 bases from V and 8 from J, leaving 11 bases between them. The CDR3: CSDATGGYTF. CDR3 DNA: TGCAGCGATGCTACTGGGGGCTACACCTTC.

As to this clonotype: Given a much more abundant clone one base away, this may be a read error. CDR3 nucleotides: TGTGCCAGCAGCGAATCCCCCAGGGCCTCTGGAAACACCATATATTTT. Protein sequence: CASSESPRASGNTIYF. V usage is TRBV7-8 and J usage is TRBJ1-3, with a weak D call TRBD1 (5 bases). Germline assignment: CDR1 SGHVS and CDR2 FQNEAQ. CDR3 length: 16 amino acids. The V gene lost 5 bases and the J gene lost 0 bases, with 14 bases spanning the gap.

The genes are TRBV4-3 and TRBJ1-2; perhaps TRBD1 as D (5 bases). Trimming took 3 bases from V and 3 from J, leaving 11 bases between them. The CDR3 covers 14 residues. Germline-derived CDR1 and CDR2 are LGHNA and YSLEER. CDR3 nucleotides: TGCGCCAGCAGCCAGACCAGGGATCACTATGGCTACACCTTC. This sequence encodes CASSQTRDHYGYTF.

Only a few counts were recorded for this clonotype. The chain has TRBV2 and TRBJ2-3; TRBD1 matches 9 bases. The CDR3 runs 14 residues. Trimming removed 4 bases from V and 6 bases from J; junction bases left unmatched: 5. CDR1 is SNHLY and CDR2 is FYNNEI in the germline V gene. The CDR3 DNA is TGTGCCAGCAGTGTTACAGGGGGCATGGATACGCAGTATTTT. Amino acids: CASSVTGGMDTQYF.

At least ten counts were recorded for this clonotype. This chain joins TRBV19 and TRBJ2-5; no reliable D call. In germline, CDR1 is LNHDA, CDR2 SQIVND (reference sequence). V was shortened by 2 bases and J by 5 bases, with 3 bases between the two germline ends. This CDR3 comprises 11 residues. The CDR3 nucleotides read TGTGCCAGTAGTATAATGGAGACCCAGTACTTC. It yields the protein CASSIMETQYF.

This chain links TRBV28 with TRBJ1-2, with a weak D call TRBD1 (5 bases). Per the germline V gene, CDR1 is MDHEN and CDR2 is SYDVKM. V was cut by 4 bases and J by 4 bases, with 13 bases left in between. This CDR3 is built from 14 residues. CDR3 bases: TGTGCCAGCAGTTCCAATACAGGACTCTATGGCTACACCTTC. Amino acid sequence: CASSSNTGLYGYTF.

The rearrangement uses TRBV6-5 and TRBJ1-2; no clear D. Germline V CDR1 and CDR2: MNHEY, SVGAGI. This CDR3 is built from 12 residues. V gave up 8 bases and J gave up 2 bases, with 9 bases separating them. The CDR3 region has the DNA TGTGCCAGCGGCACAGAGAACTATGGCTACACCTTC. This sequence encodes CASGTENYGYTF.

Concerning this clonotype: An end of the junction does not agree with germline; a read error may underlie this. The DNA of the CDR3 is TGTGCCAGCAGCTTGGCTGGGGGGGAGACCCGGTACTTC. Its translation: CASSLAGGETRYF. The rearrangement uses TRBV7-9 and TRBJ2-5, with 7 bases matching TRBD2. CDR1 and CDR2 (germline): SEHNR, FQNEAQ (reference sequence). The length of the CDR3 is 13 residues.

In its sample, this clonotype was seen a few times. This chain links TRBV4-1 with TRBJ1-3; the D is unclear. The CDR3 sequence is 15 residues long. Germline V gives CDR1 MGHRA, CDR2 YSYEKL. The V end was cut by 0 bases, the J end by 0 bases, with 6 bases between. CDR3 nucleotide sequence: TGCGCCAGCAGCCAAGATATGGGCTCTGGAAACACCATATATTTT. Residues: CASSQDMGSGNTIYF.

This clonotype was picked up a small number of times. This could be a read error, since a much larger clone is one nucleotide away. V and J are TRBV25-1 and TRBJ2-2, with 8 bases aligning to TRBD1. J lost 1 base, V lost 5 bases, and 3 bases had no gene match. CDR1 MGHDK and CDR2 SYGVNS come from the germline V gene. CDR3 length: 15 amino acids. The DNA of the CDR3 is TGTGCCAGCAGTTGGACAGGGATGAACACCGGGGAGCTGTTTTTT. Its protein is CASSWTGMNTGELFF.

The rearrangement uses TRBV10-3 and TRBJ2-7; D might be TRBD2 (6 bases). Trimming removed 6 bases from V and 4 bases from J, with 10 bases in between. The CDR3 runs to 12 residues. Germline-derived CDR1 and CDR2 are ENHRY and SYGVKD. The CDR3 loop reads CAISPSGYEQYF. The CDR3 region has the DNA TGTGCCATCAGCCCCAGCGGGTACGAGCAGTACTTC.

The rearrangement links TRBV9 to TRBJ1-3, with D unclear. The germline V and J ends were trimmed by 3 bases and 1 base, with 8 bases remaining between them. From germline, CDR1 is SGDLS and CDR2 YYNGEE. This CDR3 has 14 residues. CDR3 nucleotide sequence: TGTGCCAGCAGCGCCCCAGTTTCTGGAAACACCATATATTTT. Its protein is CASSAPVSGNTIYF. The full variable domain, completed using reference TRBV9 and TRBJ1-3, is DSGVTQTPKHLITATGQRVTLRCSPRSGDLSVYWYQQSLDQGLQFLIQYYNGEERAKGNILERFSAQQFPDLHSELNLSSLELGDSALYFCASSAPVSGNTIYFGEGSWLTVV.

This clonotype was observed a handful of times. The chain couples TRBV7-9 to TRBJ1-3, with D unresolved. CDR1 and CDR2 (germline): SEHNR, FQNEAQ (reference sequence). The V gene lost 5 bases and the J gene lost 4 bases, with 6 bases spanning the gap. The CDR3 is made up of 12 amino acids. The CDR3: CASSNQGNTIYF. The CDR3 DNA sequence: TGTGCCAGCAGCAACCAGGGAAACACCATATATTTT. The full variable domain, in which reference TRBV7-9 and TRBJ1-3 provide the parts outside the CDR3, is DTGVSQNPRHKITKRGQNVTFRCDPISEHNRLYWYRQTLGQGPEFLTYFQNEAQLEKSRLLSDRFSAERPKGSFSTLEIQRTEQGDSAMYLCASSNQGNTIYFGEGSWLTVV.

The J gene is TRBJ2-1, the V gene TRBV7-6; the match to TRBD2 covers 9 bases. The V segment lost 8 bases and the J segment 2 bases; nucleotides outside the gene matches: 10. The CDR3 runs 16 residues. Per the germline V gene, CDR1 is SGHVS and CDR2 is FNYEAQ. The CDR3 loop is CASGSRAGGPYNEQFF. The CDR3, as DNA: TGTGCCAGCGGATCCAGAGCGGGAGGACCCTACAATGAGCAGTTCTTC.

The rearrangement joins TRBV25-1 to TRBJ1-2; D perhaps matches TRBD1 (5 bases). V was cut by 5 bases and J by 1 base, with 11 bases left in between. There are 14 residues in the CDR3. CDR1 is MGHDK and CDR2 is SYGVNS in the germline V gene. Here the CDR3 DNA reads TGTGCCAGCAGTCTCGGGACGATTAACTATGGCTACACCTTC. As protein: CASSLGTINYGYTF.

Turning to this clonotype: The junction shows a germline mismatch at one end, possibly a read error. The chain carries TRBV10-3 and TRBJ2-7, with D tentatively TRBD2 (5 bases). This CDR3 comprises 15 residues. Germline lookup yields CDR1 ENHRY and CDR2 SYGVKD. CDR3 DNA sequence: TGTGCCATCAGTGAGTCGACGGGGTACACCGGGGAGCTGTACTTC. As protein: CAISESTGYTGELYF.